This T cell receptor beta chain was captured in a study of identical twins. From the 5' RACE reads, TCRdb called clonotypes with MiXCR, one entry per CDR3 protein. The sample has about 890,000 distinct CDR3 sequences, 9% to 15% seen once. Every donor was a healthy Caucasian. Losses at the gene ends were 3 bases for V and 5 bases for J; bases not matched to a gene: 4. Germline V gives CDR1 KGHDR, CDR2 SFDVKD. The CDR3 covers 15 residues. Findings of the study overall: Its conclusions, products of cross-sectional statistical analysis, did not come from following the same donors. Twins' excess sharing was less marked for out-of-frame beta sequences. Out-of-frame TCR alpha sharing observed in monozygotic twins exceeded model estimates.

This clonotype was seen a few times. Its antigen is not identified. This sample also belongs to another study, concerning yellow fever vaccine responses in identical twins.

This clonotype was obtained from a woman under 30 in good health. Sequenced material: PBMCs. The chain recombines TRBV24-1 with TRBJ2-5, with 11 bases matching TRBD1. This CDR3 is CATSDRDRGRETQYF. In DNA form, the CDR3 reads TGTGCCACCAGTGATCGGGACAGGGGGAGGGAGACCCAGTACTTC.